A single sample gave rise to the 17 T cell receptor beta chains below, sequenced in a study of neoadjuvant anti-PD-1 for oral cavity cancer. The method was immunoSEQ multiplex PCR; TCRdb's version includes in-frame clones alone and lacks a portion of them. Altogether around 13,000 clones are present, over 50% being singletons, with the ten largest covering approximately 2.3%. The source material was PBMCs, sampled before nivolumab (anti-PD-1) treatment. The receptors here all came from a person between 40 and 80 years old with oral cavity squamous cell carcinoma.

This chain joins TRBV9 and TRBJ1-1; D call uncertain. The CDR3 has 13 residues. Germline CDR1 and CDR2: SGDLS and YYNGEE. V was cut by 2 bases and J by 0 bases, with 5 bases left in between. The CDR3 protein is CASSVTVNTEAFF. The CDR3 DNA reads as TGTGCCAGCAGCGTCACGGTGAACACTGAAGCTTTCTTT.

This clone was seen a few times. The chain couples TRBV19 to TRBJ1-5; possibly TRBD1 for D (5 bases). Germline assignment: CDR1 LNHDA and CDR2 SQIVND (reference sequence). The CDR3 loop spans 18 amino acids. The ends were cut back, 3 bases at V and 1 base at J, with 19 bases in the middle. The CDR3 sequence is CASSMYGALSGSNQPQHF. In DNA form, the CDR3 reads TGTGCCAGTAGTATGTACGGGGCTTTGTCGGGGAGCAATCAGCCCCAGCATTTT.

The chain employs TRBV5-6 and TRBJ1-3; D not certain. The CDR3 is 14 amino acids. Germline loops: CDR1 SGHDT, CDR2 YYEEEE. V lost 2 bases to trimming and J lost 0 bases, with 6 bases between them. DNA of the CDR3: TGTGCCAGCAGCTTCTCTTTCTCTGGAAACACCATATATTTT. It translates to CASSFSFSGNTIYF.

This clone was seen only a few times. The rearrangement links TRBV18 to TRBJ1-2, with 7 bases identical to TRBD1. The V segment lost 6 bases and the J segment 0 bases; nucleotides outside the gene matches: 7. This CDR3 is built from 15 residues. Germline CDR1 KGHSH, CDR2 LQKENI. CDR3 amino acids: CASSPDTGANYGYTF. CDR3 coding DNA: TGTGCCAGCTCTCCAGACACAGGGGCTAACTATGGCTACACCTTC. The full variable domain, rest sourced from reference TRBV18 and TRBJ1-2, is NAGVMQNPRHLVRRRGQEARLRCSPMKGHSHVYWYRQLPEEGLKFMVYLQKENIIDESGMPKERFSAEFPKEGPSILRIQQVVRGDSAAYFCASSPDTGANYGYTFGSGTRLTVV.

V is TRBV27 and J is TRBJ1-2; the D gene is possibly TRBD1 (5 bases). The CDR3 extends over 15 amino acids. Germline V gene sequence: CDR1 MNHEY, CDR2 SMNVEV (reference sequence). With 6 bases removed from V and 2 bases from J, the gap between germline ends came to 16 bases. CDR3: CASSGDVRGNYGYTF. As DNA, the CDR3 is TGTGCCAGCAGCGGGGACGTCCGGGGGAACTATGGCTACACCTTC.

The chain links TRBV28 to TRBJ1-5; 9 bases fit TRBD1. Germline loops: CDR1 MDHEN, CDR2 SYDVKM. V lost 1 base to trimming and J lost 1 base; unmatched junction nucleotides: 5. This CDR3 comprises 17 residues. The DNA for the CDR3 is TGTGCCAGCAGTTTATATGGCGGACAGGGGAGCAATCAGCCCCAGCATTTT. It specifies CASSLYGGQGSNQPQHF. The full variable domain, completed using reference TRBV28 and TRBJ1-5, is DVKVTQSSRYLVKRTGEKVFLECVQDMDHENMFWYRQDPGLGLRLIYFSYDVKMKEKGDIPEGYSVSREKKERFSLILESASTNQTSMYLCASSLYGGQGSNQPQHFGDGTRLSIL.

This clone was counted between two and nine times. V usage is TRBV18 and J usage is TRBJ1-5, with D maybe TRBD1 (5 bases). CDR3 length equals 15 residues. Germline CDR1 is KGHSH and CDR2 is LQKENI. V was pared by 3 bases and J by 6 bases, with 15 bases between. The CDR3 coding sequence is TGTGCCAGCTCACCCCGGCAGGGAGCCAGTCAGCCCCAGCATTTT. Translating it yields CASSPRQGASQPQHF.

This chain links TRBV5-1 with TRBJ1-4; D call uncertain. Per the germline V gene, CDR1 is SGHRS and CDR2 is YFSETQ. The CDR3 runs to 14 residues. V dropped 0 bases and J dropped 8 bases, with 11 bases sitting between them. Here the CDR3 DNA reads TGCGCCAGCAGCTTGGGCGGGGTGGACGAAAAACTGTTTTTT. It is translated as CASSLGGVDEKLFF.

The table lists this clone with a few counts. V usage is TRBV4-1 and J usage is TRBJ1-2; D is undetermined. The CDR3 is made up of 13 amino acids. From germline, CDR1 is MGHRA and CDR2 YSYEKL. V lost 1 base, J lost 4 bases, and 7 bases lay in between. The CDR3 here is CASSQVNSYGYTF. The CDR3 region has the DNA TGCGCCAGCAGCCAAGTAAACAGCTATGGCTACACCTTC.

The V gene is TRBV28, the J gene TRBJ1-5; maybe TRBD1 (5 bases). The CDR3 totals 15 residues. Trimming cost V 4 bases and J 3 bases, with 13 bases left between them. Germline values: CDR1 MDHEN, CDR2 SYDVKM. In nucleotides, the CDR3 is TGTGCCAGCAGTTCCGGCGGGGGACCCAATCAGCCCCAGCATTTT. This gives the protein CASSSGGGPNQPQHF.

The J gene is TRBJ1-1, the V gene TRBV2; TRBD1 matches 7 bases. The CDR3 has 15 amino acids. V lost 0 bases and J lost 7; bases outside the gene matches: 8. Looked up from germline, CDR1 is SNHLY and CDR2 is FYNNEI. The CDR3 DNA follows: TGTGCCAGCAGTGAAGCGCTTAGGGGGCGGGGTGAAGCTTTCTTT. It codes for CASSEALRGRGEAFF.

The chain employs TRBV12-5 and TRBJ2-2; no reliable D call. V shed 7 bases and J shed 7 bases, with 13 bases lying between them. CDR1 is LGHNT, CDR2 FRNRAP, per germline. The CDR3 consists of 13 residues. The CDR3 bases are TGTGCTAGTGCCCTAGTCGTTGGCGGGGAGCTGTTTTTT. It is translated as CASALVVGGELFF.

V is TRBV6-1 and J is TRBJ1-5, with 9 bases lining up with TRBD1. CDR3 length: 14 residues. V gave up 6 bases and J gave up 6 bases; unmatched junction bases: 6. Germline V gene data show CDR1 as MNHNS and CDR2 as SASEGT. Written as DNA, the CDR3 is TGTGCCAGCAGCCCCGGGACAGGGAGTCAGCCCCAGCATTTT. Protein sequence: CASSPGTGSQPQHF.

This clone has only a few counts. The chain links TRBV19 to TRBJ1-2; D not certain. The CDR3 covers 14 residues. V shed 10 bases and J shed 4 bases, with 19 bases lying between them. In germline, CDR1 is LNHDA, CDR2 SQIVND (reference sequence). For the CDR3, the DNA is TGTGCCACGAGAGCTGAGAATCTTCCCTATGGCTACACCTTC. Its translation: CATRAENLPYGYTF. The full variable domain, its missing parts supplied by reference TRBV19 and TRBJ1-2, is DGGITQSPKYLFRKEGQNVTLSCEQNLNHDAMYWYRQDPGQGLRLIYYSQIVNDFQKGDIAEGYSVSREKKESFPLTVTSAQKNPTAFYLCATRAENLPYGYTFGSGTRLTVV.

The rearrangement links TRBV6-5 to TRBJ2-3; 15 bases match TRBD2. The CDR3 consists of 16 residues. Germline V gene data show CDR1 as MNHEY and CDR2 as SVGAGI. J was trimmed by 6 bases and V by 4 bases; bases with no gene match: 5. DNA for the CDR3: TGTGCCAGCAGTTCCCAAGGGACTAGCGGGAGGGATACGCAGTATTTT. This sequence encodes CASSSQGTSGRDTQYF.

The V gene is TRBV21-1, the J gene TRBJ1-1. TRBV21-1 is flagged as a pseudogene. The CDR3 sequence is 13 residues long. In DNA, the CDR3 is TGTGCCAGCCTCCAAGGAGGGGACACTGAAGCTTTCTTT. Its translation is CASLQGGDTEAFF.

V usage is TRBV11-1 and J usage is TRBJ1-2, with 8 positions matching TRBD1. The V gene end was trimmed by 5 bases and the J gene end by 8 bases; junction bases not matched to a gene: 10. Germline V gene data show CDR1 as SGHAT and CDR2 as FQDESV (reference sequence). The CDR3 extends over 14 amino acids. The CDR3 nucleotides read TGTGCCAGCAGCCGCCGGCAGGGGGCGGAAGGCTACACCTTC. Protein sequence: CASSRRQGAEGYTF.